The entry below describes one T cell receptor (beta chain). Random hexamers served to reverse transcribe roughly 0.5 to 1 ug RNA. TCRdb re-derived calls from the immunoSEQ multiplex PCR reads in MiXCR, one entry per CDR3 protein. The data show 250,000 to 300,000 distinct CDR3 sequences, approximately 85% seen once. This entry belongs to a study of CD8 T cells in Susac syndrome. CDR1 SEHNR and CDR2 FQNEAQ come from the germline V gene (reference sequence). CDR3 length: 14 residues. V lost 5 bases to trimming and J lost 6 bases, with 14 bases between them. The origin of this receptor is a human donor with multiple sclerosis. Sequences were obtained from CD8+ T cells from PBMCs. The chain carries TRBV7-9 and TRBJ2-4, with D perhaps matching TRBD2 (5 bases). CDR3 in amino acids: CASSQVLARNIQYF. Written as DNA, the CDR3 is TGTGCCAGCAGCCAAGTTTTAGCGAGAAACATTCAGTACTTC.